This T cell receptor beta chain was documented in a study of cytomegalovirus exposure and HLA in healthy donors. At the level of the study: Of all 398 donors who were genotyped, about 84% belonged to the Caucasian-associated ancestry cluster. General observations from the study: Cytomegalovirus status was reportedly diagnosed by the classifier with high specificity and sensitivity.

The sample holds a few counts of this clone. Its specificity is unknown. Mismatch with germline at one junction end may stem from a read error. The PCR was carried out with 60 Vbeta primers and 13 Jbeta primers. In the original analysis: A later analysis counted 65 million to 80 million unique TCR beta chains, around 10 million shared. Assay: immunoSEQ multiplex PCR; the TCRdb copy retains only in-frame clones and omits some. From that table come the V and J calls and clone size; the DNA was used to work out D and trimming. Of tens of thousands of clones listed, almost 85% are singletons. CDR1 SGHRS and CDR2 YFSETQ come from the germline V gene. The CDR3 is 17 amino acids.

The chain recombines TRBV5-1 with TRBJ2-1, with 12 positions matching TRBD2. Sequencing used PBMCs. This sequence was found in a man younger than 30 in good health and CMV-seronegative. The CDR3 protein is CGSSSDILAGGTDEQFF. In DNA form, the CDR3 reads TGCGGCAGCAGCTCCGACATACTAGCGGGAGGTACGGATGAGCAGTTCTTC.